This TCR beta chain was recorded in a study of blood T cell repertoires in COVID-19. The germline CDR1 and CDR2 sequences are SEHNR and FQNEAQ (reference sequence). The length of the CDR3 is 14 residues. The trim removed 5 bases at V and 4 bases at J, leaving 7 bases unmatched. How the authors handled the data: Nucleated cell number was recorded as an estimate derived from reference gene primer amplification. The assay was immunoSEQ multiplex PCR, and TCRdb's table has in-frame clones only and misses some. From that table come the V and J calls and clone size; the DNA was used to work out D and trimming. Of about 88,000 clones detected, around nine tenths appear once; the ten largest clones hold 2.9%.

This receptor was obtained from a woman of 80 years or more with acute or convalescent COVID-19. The sequenced sample was peripheral blood. The chain employs TRBV7-9 and TRBJ1-1; 7 nucleotides match TRBD1. The CDR3 nucleotides are TGTGCCAGCAGCGCTCAACAGGGGACCACTGAAGCTTTCTTT. Its translation: CASSAQQGTTEAFF. The complete variable domain, with remaining parts taken from reference TRBV7-9 and TRBJ1-1, reads DTGVSQNPRHKITKRGQNVTFRCDPISEHNRLYWYRQTLGQGPEFLTYFQNEAQLEKSRLLSDRFSAERPKGSFSTLEIQRTEQGDSAMYLCASSAQQGTTEAFFGQGTRLTVV.